This record covers a single TCR beta chain. The cohort comprised adults aged 18 to 89 years residing in around 25 US areas. Self-reported history from a screening survey and questionnaire set each donor's cohort. This entry belongs to a study of blood T cell repertoires in COVID-19. On the study more broadly: The United States, Italy and Spain provided the acute and convalescent COVID-19 samples. Nucleic acid was either cDNA or gDNA, and it came from T cells, B-cell-depleted T cells, or PBMCs.

Germline lookup yields CDR1 MGHRA and CDR2 YSYEKL. The CDR3 runs 14 residues. J lost 8 bases, V lost 5 bases, and 11 bases had no gene match. Profiled with immunoSEQ multiplex PCR; TCRdb holds only in-frame clones, not every one. This sample yields approximately 360,000 clones, of which roughly four fifths are seen a single time; roughly 5.1% belongs to the top ten. Sequencing input: PBMCs or T cells enriched from blood (not recorded which). This clonotype was sampled from a woman in her forties or fifties who had recovered from COVID-19. This chain connects TRBV4-1 to TRBJ1-2; the match to TRBD1 covers 7 bases. CDR3 protein: CASSYEGRGDGYTF. The CDR3 nucleotides are TGCGCCAGCAGCTACGAAGGCAGGGGGGACGGCTACACCTTC.